Below, 25 T cell receptor beta chains from the same sample are listed, as sequenced in a study of cytomegalovirus exposure and HLA in healthy donors. PCR involved 60 Vbeta and 13 Jbeta primers. Here immunoSEQ multiplex PCR was the method, and the copy in TCRdb shows in-frame clones only, minus some. This table holds fewer than 75,000 clones, 65% to 80% found once. Sequencing was performed on PBMCs. These receptors were collected from a woman aged 25 to 39 in good health and CMV-seronegative.

The rearrangement links TRBV7-9 to TRBJ2-4, with D possibly being TRBD1 (6 bases). The V gene's germline CDR1 is SEHNR and CDR2 FQNEAQ (reference sequence). The V gene lost 5 bases and the J gene lost 0 bases, with 11 bases spanning the gap. The CDR3 is 15 residues long. CDR3 nucleotides: TGTGCCAGCAGCCTCGCACAGGGAGCCAAAAACATTCAGTACTTC. Translating gives CASSLAQGAKNIQYF.

The rearrangement uses TRBV19 and TRBJ1-5; 8 nucleotides line up with TRBD1. V lost 3 bases to trimming and J lost 2 bases; unmatched junction nucleotides: 9. From germline, CDR1 is LNHDA and CDR2 SQIVND (reference sequence). There are 17 residues in the CDR3. DNA of the CDR3: TGTGCCAGTAGTATCGTTTCAGGGGGCTGGCGCAATCAGCCCCAGCATTTT. This sequence encodes CASSIVSGGWRNQPQHF.

The chain links TRBV28 to TRBJ1-1, with TRBD1 as a possible D gene (6 bases). Germline V gives CDR1 MDHEN, CDR2 SYDVKM. This CDR3 region has 14 residues. Trimming took 5 bases from V and 8 from J, leaving 18 bases between them. The CDR3 DNA follows: TGTGCCAGCAGTCGACAGGATACGTGGGGGGAAGCTTTCTTT. The encoded protein is CASSRQDTWGEAFF.

V usage is TRBV27 and J usage is TRBJ1-2; possibly TRBD1 for D (5 bases). V was clipped by 0 bases and J by 6 bases, with 23 bases between them. Looked up from germline, CDR1 is MNHEY and CDR2 is SMNVEV (reference sequence). The CDR3 has 18 residues. This CDR3 is CASSLSPLSWVWGHGYTF. In nucleotides, the CDR3 is TGTGCCAGCAGTTTATCTCCCTTGAGCTGGGTGTGGGGCCATGGCTACACCTTC.

The chain carries TRBV7-9 and TRBJ1-2, with D possibly being TRBD1 (6 bases). Germline CDR1 SEHNR, CDR2 FQNEAQ (reference sequence). This CDR3 contains 12 residues. The ends were cut back, 5 bases at V and 8 bases at J, with 12 bases in the middle. The CDR3 DNA reads as TGTGCCAGCAGCCCCGAGGACAGCGGCTACACCTTC. Translation gives CASSPEDSGYTF.

The chain combines TRBV4-3 with TRBJ2-2; 8 positions match TRBD1. CDR1 is LGHNA and CDR2 is YSLEER in the germline V gene. CDR3 length equals 19 residues. V trimming: 0 bases; J trimming: 4 bases; junction bases outside the gene matches: 13. The CDR3 spells CASSQDPAGAGGLTGELFF. The CDR3 nucleotides are TGCGCCAGCAGCCAAGATCCCGCCGGGGCAGGGGGCCTCACCGGGGAGCTGTTTTTT.

A single count supports this clone. The V and J genes are TRBV27 and TRBJ2-3, with D maybe TRBD2 (6 bases). This CDR3 spans 11 amino acids. V lost 8 bases, J lost 4 bases, and 7 bases lay in between. CDR1 and CDR2 (germline): MNHEY, SMNVEV (reference sequence). The CDR3 DNA follows: TGTGCCAGCGGCGGGGCAGATACGCAGTATTTT. Its translation: CASGGADTQYF.

The rearrangement links TRBV30 to TRBJ1-6; TRBD1 aligns across 7 bases. The length of the CDR3 is 16 residues. V lost 6 bases to trimming and J lost 4 bases; unmatched junction nucleotides: 12. The germline V gene has CDR1 GTSNPN and CDR2 SVGIG (reference sequence). DNA for the CDR3: TGTGCCTGTACCCGAGACAAACAGGGGTATAATTCACCCCTCCACTTT. Its translation is CACTRDKQGYNSPLHF.

The rearrangement joins TRBV4-1 to TRBJ2-1, with D perhaps TRBD2 (6 bases). V was cut by 0 bases and J by 7 bases, with 19 bases left in between. This CDR3 spans 17 amino acids. The germline CDR1 and CDR2 sequences are MGHRA and YSYEKL. CDR3 region: CASSQETGAQRWNEQFF. In DNA, the CDR3 is TGCGCCAGCAGCCAAGAGACGGGAGCGCAAAGATGGAATGAGCAGTTCTTC.

V gene TRBV9 combines with J gene TRBJ2-1, with a weak D call TRBD2 (5 bases). The CDR3 runs 15 residues. Per the germline V gene, CDR1 is SGDLS and CDR2 is YYNGEE. V was trimmed by 2 bases and J by 4 bases, leaving 13 bases between them. This CDR3 is CASSVDNGEYNEQFF. The CDR3 DNA reads as TGTGCCAGCAGCGTCGATAACGGGGAGTACAATGAGCAGTTCTTC.

The genes are TRBV29-1 and TRBJ1-3; TRBD1 is a possible D gene (5 bases). Germline V gene sequence: CDR1 SQVTM, CDR2 ANQGSEA. This CDR3 spans 15 amino acids. V lost 0 bases and J lost 4, with 13 bases in between. In nucleotides, the CDR3 is TGCAGCGTTGAAGATAAGGGACTTTCCGGAAACACCATATATTTT. Its translation is CSVEDKGLSGNTIYF.

The chain joins TRBV7-2 to TRBJ1-2; D is ambiguous. V was trimmed by 5 bases and J by 3 bases, leaving 13 bases between them. The germline V gene encodes CDR1 SGHTA and CDR2 FQGNSA. The CDR3 length is 14 residues. The CDR3 reads CASSPMGEDYGYTF. For the CDR3, the DNA is TGTGCCAGCAGCCCAATGGGAGAGGACTATGGCTACACCTTC. Looking up the rest from reference TRBV7-2 and TRBJ1-2 gives the full variable domain: GAGVSQSPSNKVTEKGKDVELRCDPISGHTALYWYRQSLGQGLEFLIYFQGNSAPDKSGLPSDRFSAERTGGSVSTLTIQRTQQEDSAVYLCASSPMGEDYGYTFGSGTRLTVV.

The chain has TRBV12-5 and TRBJ2-6; TRBD2 might be the D (6 bases). The CDR3 contains 18 residues. Per the germline V gene, CDR1 is LGHNT and CDR2 is FRNRAP. V gave up 2 bases and J gave up 2 bases, with 16 bases separating them. CDR3 residues: CASGLSPKEGTGANVLTF. For the CDR3, the DNA is TGTGCTAGTGGTTTGTCCCCGAAGGAGGGCACTGGGGCCAACGTCCTGACTTTC. Drawing the rest from reference TRBV12-5 and TRBJ2-6, the complete variable domain is DARVTQTPRHKVTEMGQEVTMRCQPILGHNTVFWYRQTMMQGLELLAYFRNRAPLDDSGMPKDRFSAEMPDATLATLKIQPSEPRDSAVYFCASGLSPKEGTGANVLTFGAGSRLTVL.

The V call is TRBV7-2, the J call TRBJ2-7, with 9 bases aligning to TRBD1. V was pared by 1 base and J by 1 base, with 5 bases of the junction left unmatched. Germline CDR1 SGHTA, CDR2 FQGNSA. CDR3 length: 16 amino acids. As DNA, the CDR3 is TGTGCCAGCAGCTTAGACACGGGACAGGGTTCCTACGAGCAGTACTTC. Translated: CASSLDTGQGSYEQYF.

The chain carries TRBV29-1 and TRBJ1-2; unclear D gene. The germline CDR1 and CDR2 sequences are SQVTM and ANQGSEA. This CDR3 contains 12 residues. The V gene lost 7 bases and the J gene lost 2 bases, with 11 bases spanning the gap. The CDR3 sequence: CSAEQPNYGYTF. CDR3 nucleotides: TGCAGCGCCGAACAGCCCAACTATGGCTACACCTTC.

J is TRBJ1-4 and V is TRBV6-5; 9 bases align to TRBD1. V was clipped by 4 bases and J by 6 bases; unmatched bases: 6. CDR1 is MNHEY, CDR2 SVGAGI, per germline. The CDR3 is made up of 15 amino acids. The CDR3 DNA follows: TGTGCCAGCAGTTTCGGGACAGGGAAGGATGAAAAACTGTTTTTT. Residues: CASSFGTGKDEKLFF.

This clone was observed a handful of times. This rearrangement joins TRBV9 to TRBJ1-1; 8 nucleotides align to TRBD1. Germline-derived CDR1 and CDR2 are SGDLS and YYNGEE. Trimming at V came to 0 bases and at J to 8 bases, leaving 6 bases not matched to a gene. This CDR3 is built from 14 residues. This CDR3 is CASSVGQGFGEAFF. CDR3 bases: TGTGCCAGCAGCGTAGGACAGGGGTTCGGGGAAGCTTTCTTT.

V usage is TRBV5-1 and J usage is TRBJ1-2, with 12 bases matching TRBD1. Germline values: CDR1 SGHRS, CDR2 YFSETQ. V trimming: 6 bases; J trimming: 8 bases; junction bases outside the gene matches: 8. The CDR3 runs to 14 residues. The CDR3 here is CASNAGTGGLGYTF. The CDR3 nucleotides read TGCGCCAGCAACGCCGGGACAGGGGGCCTGGGCTACACCTTC.

In this sample, this clone turned up once. The V and J genes are TRBV5-1 and TRBJ1-4, with 10 bases fitting TRBD1. The V segment lost 4 bases and the J segment 3 bases; nucleotides outside the gene matches: 9. Germline V CDR1 and CDR2: SGHRS, YFSETQ. The CDR3 covers 17 residues. CDR3 in DNA: TGCGCCAGCAGCCCTGGCGACAGGGGGCTTTCTAATGAAAAACTGTTTTTT. Its translation: CASSPGDRGLSNEKLFF.

V gene TRBV5-1 combines with J gene TRBJ2-7; a weak D match, TRBD1 (6 bases). V lost 2 bases and J lost 3, with 9 bases in between. The CDR3 length is 13 residues. The germline V gene encodes CDR1 SGHRS and CDR2 YFSETQ. The CDR3 nucleotides are TGCGCCAGCAGCTTAACGGACAGCTACGAGCAGTACTTC. This gives the protein CASSLTDSYEQYF.

This chain connects TRBV7-9 to TRBJ2-2, with TRBD1 matching over 7 bases. Per germline, CDR1 SEHNR and CDR2 FQNEAQ (reference sequence). This CDR3 contains 15 residues. Trimming removed 6 bases from V and 4 bases from J; junction bases left unmatched: 8. The CDR3 is CASSLTGSATGELFF. DNA for the CDR3: TGTGCCAGCAGTTTGACAGGGAGTGCCACCGGGGAGCTGTTTTTT.

This clone has only a few counts. The V and J genes are TRBV6-5 and TRBJ2-4; 8 nucleotides match TRBD1. This CDR3 is 16 amino acids long. V shed 4 bases and J 3 bases; nucleotides not matched to a gene: 8. Germline assignment: CDR1 MNHEY and CDR2 SVGAGI. The CDR3 bases are TGTGCCAGCAGTTCTAGGACCACAGGGGGCAAAAACATTCAGTACTTC. Its translation: CASSSRTTGGKNIQYF.

This clone showed up just a few times. The rearrangement joins TRBV19 to TRBJ1-1, with TRBD1 identical over 10 bases. Germline V gene sequence: CDR1 LNHDA, CDR2 SQIVND (reference sequence). This CDR3 is built from 18 residues. V shed 3 bases, J shed 4 bases, and the junction held 14 bases outside the gene matches. CDR3 sequence (DNA): TGTGCCAGTAGTATTTCCCAGGGACAGGGGAAGGGGGTCACTGAAGCTTTCTTT. It encodes CASSISQGQGKGVTEAFF.

This clone came up a few times. This chain connects TRBV7-9 to TRBJ2-5; 7 bases agree with TRBD1. With 4 bases clipped from V and 1 base from J, the junction kept 3 bases outside the gene matches. Germline values: CDR1 SEHNR, CDR2 FQNEAQ (reference sequence). This CDR3 contains 14 residues. CDR3 protein: CASSWGTAQETQYF. Written as DNA, the CDR3 is TGTGCCAGCAGCTGGGGGACAGCCCAAGAGACCCAGTACTTC.

This rearrangement joins TRBV7-2 to TRBJ2-3; no clear D. Trimming shortened V by 5 bases and J by 4 bases, and 13 bases separated the two germline ends. Germline V lookup: CDR1 SGHTA, CDR2 FQGNSA. This CDR3 has 14 amino acids. The CDR3 DNA is TGTGCCAGCAGCCTCTCTCAGGTCTCAGATACGCAGTATTTT. Translated: CASSLSQVSDTQYF.